A single sample gave rise to the 4 T cell receptor beta chains below, sequenced in a study of metastatic and nonmetastatic thyroid tumors. MiXCR reprocessed the PCR reads for TCRdb. The data show approximately 37,000 clones, roughly a sixth seen once. No treatment of any kind had been given to any patient before thyroid surgery. The sample taken for sequencing was blood. Source of these receptors: a female donor with papillary thyroid cancer or a benign thyroid nodule (not recorded which). Some clones in this sample may be carry-over from other donors' samples.

The chain is built from TRBV7-2 and TRBJ1-2; maybe TRBD1 (6 bases). V lost 1 base, J lost 1 base, and 10 bases lay in between. CDR1 SGHTA and CDR2 FQGNSA come from the germline V gene. CDR3 length equals 15 residues. For the CDR3, the DNA is TGTGCCAGCAGCTTAGACCCAGGGGTTAACTATGGCTACACCTTC. Protein: CASSLDPGVNYGYTF.

This clone was observed many times. The chain has TRBV6-1 and TRBJ1-2; D unclear. In germline, CDR1 is MNHNS, CDR2 SASEGT. The V and J ends lost 5 bases and 4 bases respectively, with 11 bases between them. The CDR3 runs 13 residues. This chain's CDR3 is CASSQVRGYGYTF. Written as DNA, the CDR3 is TGTGCCAGCAGTCAAGTCCGGGGCTATGGCTACACCTTC.

The CDR3 DNA reads TGTGCCAGCAGTTTTGGGAAGAACTATAATTCACCCCTCCACTTT. This translates into CASSFGKNYNSPLHF. V is TRBV28 and J is TRBJ1-6; no clear D. Per the germline V gene, CDR1 is MDHEN and CDR2 is SYDVKM. V lost 3 bases and J lost 3, with 9 bases in between. CDR3 size: 15 residues.

This clone was detected ten times or more. This chain uses TRBV10-2 with TRBJ1-6, with D perhaps matching TRBD1 (5 bases). This CDR3 comprises 13 residues. V was trimmed by 8 bases and J by 7 bases, leaving 12 bases between them. The germline V gene encodes CDR1 WSHSY and CDR2 SAAADI. CDR3 loop: CASGAGENSPLHF. The CDR3 DNA is TGCGCCAGCGGGGCGGGTGAAAATTCACCCCTCCACTTT.